The 9 T cell receptor beta chains listed next were all sequenced from one sample in a study of T cell responses to AZD1222 COVID-19 vaccine. Data came from immunoSEQ multiplex PCR; TCRdb stores just in-frame clones and leaves some out. Altogether roughly 120,000 clones are present, about 90% being singletons, with the ten largest covering around 8%. The source was peripheral blood, collected on day 0 of AZD1222 vaccination. These receptors came from an adult in good health.

The chain has TRBV7-3 and TRBJ1-2, with D maybe TRBD1 (6 bases). This CDR3 has 15 amino acids. Germline V gives CDR1 SGHTA, CDR2 FQGTGA. V was cut by 2 bases and J by 5 bases, with 15 bases left in between. The CDR3 loop reads CASSLVPGDWYGYTF. The CDR3 DNA reads as TGTGCCAGCAGCTTAGTGCCAGGGGATTGGTATGGCTACACCTTC. Full variable domain (missing parts from reference TRBV7-3 and TRBJ1-2): GAGVSQTPSNKVTEKGKYVELRCDPISGHTALYWYRQSLGQGPEFLIYFQGTGAADDSGLPNDRFFAVRPEGSVSTLKIQRTERGDSAVYLCASSLVPGDWYGYTFGSGTRLTVV.

This clone is a singleton in its sample. V usage is TRBV19 and J usage is TRBJ2-7; D perhaps matches TRBD2 (5 bases). CDR1 is LNHDA, CDR2 SQIVND, per germline (reference sequence). The CDR3 covers 16 residues. V was cut by 1 base and J by 0 bases, with 13 bases left in between. For the CDR3, the DNA is TGTGCCAGTAGTATAGCGGGCGGGCTGAGCTCCTACGAGCAGTACTTC. Its protein is CASSIAGGLSSYEQYF. Full variable domain (remainder filled in from reference TRBV19 and TRBJ2-7): DGGITQSPKYLFRKEGQNVTLSCEQNLNHDAMYWYRQDPGQGLRLIYYSQIVNDFQKGDIAEGYSVSREKKESFPLTVTSAQKNPTAFYLCASSIAGGLSSYEQYFGPGTRLTVT.

This CDR3 is CASSLLDTGRGEKLFF. The DNA for the CDR3 is TGTGCCAGCTCCCTATTGGATACCGGACGAGGCGAAAAACTGTTTTTT. The genes are TRBV18 and TRBJ1-4; D uncertain. This CDR3 comprises 16 residues. V shed 6 bases and J shed 8 bases, with 22 bases lying between them. The germline CDR1 and CDR2 sequences are KGHSH and LQKENI. Complete variable domain (other parts from reference TRBV18 and TRBJ1-4): NAGVMQNPRHLVRRRGQEARLRCSPMKGHSHVYWYRQLPEEGLKFMVYLQKENIIDESGMPKERFSAEFPKEGPSILRIQQVVRGDSAAYFCASSLLDTGRGEKLFFGSGTQLSVL.

V and J are TRBV28 and TRBJ2-1; D not certain. Trimming took off 5 bases at V and 4 bases at J, with 12 bases between the two ends. This CDR3 region has 14 residues. Germline values: CDR1 MDHEN, CDR2 SYDVKM. The CDR3 spells CASSPPYTYNEQFF. For the CDR3, the DNA is TGTGCCAGCAGTCCCCCCTACACTTACAATGAGCAGTTCTTC. Looking up the rest from reference TRBV28 and TRBJ2-1 gives the full variable domain: DVKVTQSSRYLVKRTGEKVFLECVQDMDHENMFWYRQDPGLGLRLIYFSYDVKMKEKGDIPEGYSVSREKKERFSLILESASTNQTSMYLCASSPPYTYNEQFFGPGTRLTVL.

The chain is built from TRBV6-5 and TRBJ1-1, with 7 nucleotides matching TRBD1. J was trimmed by 3 bases and V by 5 bases; bases with no gene match: 9. The CDR3 runs 15 residues. Germline lookup yields CDR1 MNHEY and CDR2 SVGAGI. The CDR3 DNA is TGTGCCAGCAGTCTGGTGACAGGGACCGACACTGAAGCTTTCTTT. It translates to CASSLVTGTDTEAFF.

The chain uses TRBV9 and TRBJ2-2, with D uncertain. V gave up 0 bases and J gave up 5 bases, with 11 bases separating them. The CDR3 consists of 15 residues. Germline assignment: CDR1 SGDLS and CDR2 YYNGEE. CDR3 region: CASSVAKVRTGELFF. Here the CDR3 DNA reads TGTGCCAGCAGCGTAGCTAAAGTGAGAACCGGGGAGCTGTTTTTT.

The chain recombines TRBV10-2 with TRBJ2-7, with D perhaps matching TRBD1 (6 bases). There are 15 residues in the CDR3. Germline CDR1 WSHSY, CDR2 SAAADI. Deletions cut 8 bases from V and 2 bases from J, with 19 bases between. The CDR3 bases are TGCGCCAGCCAAGGTTCAGGGGTCTTAGCCTACGAGCAGTACTTC. Its translation: CASQGSGVLAYEQYF.

The V and J genes are TRBV3-1 (or the pseudogene TRBV3-2) and TRBJ1-3; D ambiguous. Germline V gene lookup returns CDR1 LGHDT and CDR2 YNNKEL (reference sequence). The germline V and J ends were trimmed by 4 bases and 4 bases, with 5 bases remaining between them. The CDR3 contains 12 residues. Here the CDR3 DNA reads TGTGCCAGCAGCCCGGGGGGAAACACCATATATTTT. It encodes CASSPGGNTIYF.

The chain joins TRBV13 to TRBJ2-7; 7 bases are a match to TRBD2. Germline V CDR1 and CDR2: PRHDT, FYEKMQ (reference sequence). The CDR3 has 18 residues. V lost 2 bases to trimming and J lost 0 bases; unmatched junction nucleotides: 13. In DNA, the CDR3 is TGTGCCAGCAGCTTATTAGAGGGGCGCGGGAGCGCCTCCTACGAGCAGTACTTC. Translating it yields CASSLLEGRGSASYEQYF.